These 6 T cell receptor beta chains came from one sample sequenced in a study of CD8 T cells in ankylosing spondylitis. MiXCR, applied by TCRdb to the 5' RACE reads, yields one record per CDR3 protein. The repertoire holds 200,000 to 250,000 distinct CDR3 sequences, with about a quarter as singletons. The specimen was blood, either unsorted or a sorted T cell fraction (not recorded which). These receptors were collected from a male donor with ankylosing spondylitis or in good health (not recorded which).

This clonotype was counted only a few times. The chain carries TRBV29-1 and TRBJ2-1, with D maybe TRBD1 (5 bases). The CDR3 is 11 residues long. V lost 6 bases to trimming and J lost 13 bases, with 16 bases between them. Germline V gives CDR1 SQVTM, CDR2 ANQGSEA. The CDR3 here is CSVGPTVTQFF. CDR3 in DNA: TGCAGCGTGGGCCCGACAGTAACCCAGTTCTTC.

This clonotype was counted a few times. This chain uses TRBV12-3 or TRBV12-4 with TRBJ2-1; 7 bases are shared with TRBD2. The CDR3 loop spans 16 amino acids. The ends lost 5 bases at V and 7 bases at J; junction bases unmatched: 14. The CDR3 DNA follows: TGTGCCAGCAGTCGAGGGATTGGGGCGGGAGAAAATGAGCAGTTCTTC. The encoded protein is CASSRGIGAGENEQFF.

This clonotype was counted at least ten times. This sequence joins TRBV20-1 and TRBJ1-6; the D gene is possibly TRBD1 (5 bases). Germline loops: CDR1 DFQATT, CDR2 SNEGSKA (reference sequence). The CDR3 loop spans 16 amino acids. Trimming took off 3 bases at V and 2 bases at J, with 14 bases between the two ends. The CDR3 here is CSARPGSGAYNSPLHF. The CDR3 bases are TGCAGTGCTAGGCCCGGGTCGGGGGCCTATAATTCACCCCTCCACTTT.

This clonotype appeared many times. The chain joins TRBV5-1 to TRBJ2-2; 11 nucleotides agree with TRBD2. The CDR3 contains 18 residues. The germline CDR1 and CDR2 sequences are SGHRS and YFSETQ. V lost 0 bases, J lost 7 bases, and 11 bases stayed unmatched. CDR3 loop: CASSLAGTSGSYGGELFF. CDR3 sequence (DNA): TGCGCCAGCAGCTTGGCTGGTACTAGCGGGAGTTACGGCGGGGAGCTGTTTTTT.

This clonotype was detected a few times. The chain joins TRBV6-5 to TRBJ2-3, with D possibly TRBD1 on 6 matching bases. The V gene lost 2 bases and the J gene lost 1 base, with 10 bases spanning the gap. CDR1 is MNHEY, CDR2 SVGAGI, per germline. This CDR3 spans 15 amino acids. The CDR3 region has the DNA TGTGCCAGCAGTTACCGGGCAGGGGGCACAGATACGCAGTATTTT. Translating it yields CASSYRAGGTDTQYF.

The sample holds a few counts of this clonotype. The rearrangement uses TRBV29-1 and TRBJ1-1; no reliable D call. The CDR3 consists of 15 residues. The germline gives CDR1 SQVTM, CDR2 ANQGSEA. Trimming stripped 2 bases from V and 1 base from J, with 14 bases between. The CDR3, as DNA: TGCAGCGTTGAAAAGGTCCTAAGGTCGAACACTGAAGCTTTCTTT. Translated: CSVEKVLRSNTEAFF.